This T cell receptor (beta chain) was identified during a study of blood T cell repertoires in COVID-19. In the study overall: COVID-19 samples from acute and convalescent phases originated in the United States, Italy and Spain. Nucleic acid was either cDNA or gDNA, and it came from T cells, B-cell-depleted T cells, or PBMCs.

As handled by the study authors: Amplification of reference gene primers provided the estimated nucleated cell counts. Here immunoSEQ multiplex PCR was the method, and the copy in TCRdb shows in-frame clones only, minus some. The V and J calls and clone size are taken from that table; D and trimming were inferred from the DNA. The sample holds fewer than 90,000 clones, about nine tenths seen once. The CDR3 has 14 residues. CDR1 MNHEY and CDR2 SVGAGI come from the germline V gene. Trimming stripped 6 bases from V and 1 base from J, with 12 bases between. The source material was peripheral blood. The sequence was collected from a man aged 50 to 59 with active or convalescent COVID-19. The gene calls are TRBV6-5 and TRBJ2-5, with D possibly being TRBD1 (6 bases). The CDR3 DNA reads as TGTGCCAGCAGAATACAGGGAACCCAAGAGACCCAGTACTTC. Translated: CASRIQGTQETQYF.